These T cell receptor beta chains were read from a single sample in a study of T-cell memory formation after mild COVID-19. TCRdb fed the 5' RACE reads into MiXCR, producing one record per CDR3 protein. The sample includes about 620,000 distinct CDR3 sequences, about 20% seen only once; the top ten take 9.5% to 15%. Sequencing was carried out using PBMCs or a T cell subset sorted from them (not recorded which). These receptor sequences come from an adult woman who had mild COVID-19 (a few samples of this study predate the infection). Cell type and time point are not known. CDR3s include the opening cysteine and the closing phenylalanine or tryptophan. A D gene is named only where the DNA matches it firmly. Some rows mark clone size as missing; the rest say once, few, many or name a class of expanded clone.

j_gene | v_gene | d_gene | abundance | CDR3aa | CDR3nt
TRBJ2-5 | TRBV18 | . | few | CASSPPTLFASETQYF | TGTGCCAGCTCACCACCGACATTGTTTGCTTCGGAGACCCAGTACTTC
TRBJ1-4 | TRBV5-1 | TRBD1 | many | CASSLTGGLSNEKLFF | TGCGCCAGCAGCTTGACAGGGGGCTTGAGTAATGAAAAACTGTTTTTT
TRBJ2-3 | TRBV2 | . | few | CASSDYTTDTQYF | TGTGCCAGCAGTGACTATACCACAGATACGCAGTATTTT
TRBJ1-2 | TRBV27 | TRBD1 | . | CASRAQGRRNGYTF | TGTGCCAGCAGGGCACAGGGGAGAAGGAATGGCTACACCTTC
TRBJ1-2 | TRBV29-1 | TRBD1 | few | CSVGQGALYGYTF | TGCAGCGTGGGACAGGGGGCACTGTATGGCTACACCTTC
TRBJ2-7 | TRBV5-1 | . | few | CASSGSGRDYEQYF | TGCGCCAGCAGCGGATCGGGACGGGACTACGAGCAGTACTTC
TRBJ1-1 | TRBV18 | TRBD1 | . | CASSAVQGAHMNTEAFF | TGTGCCAGCTCAGCCGTTCAGGGGGCGCATATGAACACTGAAGCTTTCTTT
TRBJ2-3 | TRBV9 | . | few | CASSLWVGTQYF | TGTGCCAGCAGCCTGTGGGTGGGGACGCAGTATTTT
TRBJ1-1 | TRBV11-2 | . | once | CASSLGSRLNTEAFF | TGTGCCAGCAGCTTAGGATCACGGTTGAACACTGAAGCTTTCTTT
TRBJ2-2 | TRBV12-3/TRBV12-4 | . | few | CASTRTANTGELFF | TGTGCCAGCACTCGGACGGCAAACACCGGGGAGCTGTTTTTT
TRBJ2-7 | TRBV5-1 | . | few | CASSLTQDNYEQYF | TGCGCCAGCAGCTTGACACAGGATAACTACGAGCAGTACTTC
TRBJ2-7 | TRBV4-2 | TRBD1 | . | CASSPRIGTGGAYEQYF | TGTGCCAGCAGCCCACGGATCGGGACAGGGGGCGCCTACGAGCAGTACTTC
TRBJ2-5 | TRBV2 | TRBD1 | . | CASSRDRGSWETQYF | TGTGCCAGCAGTAGGGACAGGGGGTCCTGGGAGACCCAGTACTTC
TRBJ2-7 | TRBV5-4 | . | . | CASSLAQPPYEQYF | TGTGCCAGCAGCTTGGCTCAGCCGCCCTACGAGCAGTACTTC
TRBJ1-2 | TRBV12-3/TRBV12-4 | . | . | CASRFKGGYGYTF | TGTGCCAGCAGATTCAAGGGTGGCTATGGCTACACCTTC
TRBJ2-7 | TRBV23-1 | . | . | CASGGAKVSYEQYF | TGCGCCAGCGGCGGGGCCAAGGTCTCCTACGAGCAGTACTTC